Presented here are 10 T cell receptor beta chains from one specimen sequenced in a study of beta chain features in type 1 diabetes. Every isolated RNA sample was fully reverse transcribed, so sequencing captured expressed TCRB transcripts. Method: immunoSEQ multiplex PCR; TCRdb's copy keeps in-frame clones and lacks some. The repertoire has some 150,000 clones, about a tenth of them found once; the top ten carry approximately 0.69%. What was sequenced was central memory CD4+ T cells from blood. The receptor set was obtained from a woman between 40 and 55 years old in good health.

In this sample, this clone turned up many times. The V and J genes are TRBV11-2 and TRBJ2-1; TRBD2 matches at 8 bases. The V gene end was trimmed by 3 bases and the J gene end by 9 bases; junction bases not matched to a gene: 7. Germline V gene sequence: CDR1 SGHAT, CDR2 FQNNGV. The CDR3 is made up of 14 amino acids. CDR3 nucleotide sequence: TGTGCCAGCAGCTTTTCGGGGGGGCCTGGTGAGCAGTTCTTC. Its protein product is CASSFSGGPGEQFF.

This clone was found a few times. The chain couples TRBV7-2 to TRBJ2-1; D is undetermined. Germline V gene data show CDR1 as SGHTA and CDR2 as FQGNSA. Trimming shortened V by 5 bases and J by 2 bases, and 13 bases separated the two germline ends. This CDR3 has 15 amino acids. The CDR3 DNA reads as TGTGCCAGCAGCCCACGTTTCCGGGCCTACAATGAGCAGTTCTTC. The encoded protein is CASSPRFRAYNEQFF.

This chain joins TRBV4-3 and TRBJ2-1; 9 nucleotides agree with TRBD2. J lost 5 bases, V lost 3 bases, and 8 bases had no gene match. Germline CDR1 and CDR2: LGHNA and YSLEER. CDR3 length: 16 residues. The CDR3 here is CASSQAGAGGNNEQFF. The CDR3 nucleotides are TGCGCCAGCAGCCAGGCCGGAGCGGGGGGAAACAATGAGCAGTTCTTC.

There are a few counts of this clone. The rearrangement uses TRBV5-1 and TRBJ2-7; D is uncertain. The V gene lost 4 bases and the J gene lost 6 bases, with 20 bases spanning the gap. Germline V gene lookup returns CDR1 SGHRS and CDR2 YFSETQ. There are 15 residues in the CDR3. CDR3 in DNA: TGCGCCAGCAGCCCCGCCGGAGAACGGTCGCGCGAGCAGTACTTC. Translated: CASSPAGERSREQYF. The whole variable domain, filled in from reference TRBV5-1 and TRBJ2-7, reads KAGVTQTPRYLIKTRGQQVTLSCSPISGHRSVSWYQQTPGQGLQFLFEYFSETQRNKGNFPGRFSGRQFSNSRSEMNVSTLELGDSALYLCASSPAGERSREQYFGPGTRLTVT.

A few counts support this clone. The chain's CDR3 is CASRSDGNTIYF. CDR3 sequence (DNA): TGTGCCAGCAGGAGTGATGGAAACACCATATATTTT. J is TRBJ1-3 and V is TRBV27; D is uncertain. The CDR3 length is 12 residues. The germline V and J ends were trimmed by 6 bases and 3 bases, with 6 bases remaining between them. The germline V gene encodes CDR1 MNHEY and CDR2 SMNVEV (reference sequence).

This rearrangement joins TRBV19 to TRBJ1-1; maybe TRBD1 (5 bases). Germline V lookup: CDR1 LNHDA, CDR2 SQIVND (reference sequence). There are 13 residues in the CDR3. With 9 bases removed from V and 0 bases from J, the gap between germline ends came to 11 bases. The CDR3, as DNA: TGTGCCAGCACCGACAGTCTGAACACTGAAGCTTTCTTT. As protein: CASTDSLNTEAFF.

With respect to this clone: The sample has other DNA sequences that encode this CDR3 too. The chain has TRBV18 and TRBJ1-4; tentative D call: TRBD1 (6 bases). The CDR3 runs 14 residues. Germline assignment: CDR1 KGHSH and CDR2 LQKENI. The V gene lost 1 base and the J gene lost 17 bases, with 20 bases spanning the gap. DNA of the CDR3: TGTGCCAGCTCACCACGGGACACCCCTGTTGCGGTTTTTTTT. Translating gives CASSPRDTPVAVFF.

This clone was counted between two and nine times. This rearrangement joins TRBV4-1 to TRBJ2-7; TRBD2 agrees at 12 bases. CDR1 is MGHRA, CDR2 YSYEKL, per germline. With V trimmed by 4 bases and J by 7 bases, 8 bases remained unmatched. CDR3 length: 15 residues. As DNA, the CDR3 is TGCGCCAGCAGCCGCGGACTAGCGGGGACAGGAGAGCAGTACTTC. Translated: CASSRGLAGTGEQYF.

V and J are TRBV19 and TRBJ1-6; a possible D gene is TRBD1 (5 bases). The CDR3 is 13 residues long. Per germline, CDR1 LNHDA and CDR2 SQIVND (reference sequence). V lost 7 bases to trimming and J lost 7 bases, with 11 bases between them. CDR3 protein: CASMAGKNSPLHF. The CDR3 nucleotides are TGTGCCAGTATGGCAGGGAAGAATTCACCCCTCCACTTT.

The chain employs TRBV10-3 and TRBJ2-7; TRBD1 might be the D (5 bases). The CDR3 loop spans 13 amino acids. CDR1 ENHRY and CDR2 SYGVKD come from the germline V gene. Trimming left V 6 bases short and J 3 bases short, with 12 bases between. The CDR3 nucleotides are TGTGCCATCAGACCTATTGACAGCTACGAGCAGTACTTC. It yields the protein CAIRPIDSYEQYF.